The subject of this entry is one T cell receptor (beta chain). What it binds is not known. The V and J ends lost 0 bases and 8 bases respectively, with 11 bases between them. The germline V gene has CDR1 SGHDT and CDR2 YYEEEE. The CDR3 covers 13 residues. The data were taken from a study of cytomegalovirus exposure and HLA in healthy donors. Overall study findings and caveats: Later on, a genetic analysis was performed. It linked a missense variant in DCLRE1C with V- and J-gene trimming of TCR beta. Further analysis, carried out later, found HLA-associated TCR beta chains more clonally expanded than equally common other chains.

A multiplex PCR was run with 60 Vbeta primers and 13 Jbeta primers. Assay: immunoSEQ multiplex PCR; the TCRdb copy retains only in-frame clones and omits some. The profile covers 150,000 to 200,000 clones, with around 78% appearing a single time and just over 2% taken by the ten largest. The chain links TRBV5-6 to TRBJ1-2; D not resolved. The receptor was isolated from a woman in her 30s in good health and CMV-seropositive. Sequenced material: PBMCs. The CDR3 loop is CASSLADSSGYTF. The CDR3 DNA follows: TGTGCCAGCAGCTTGGCTGATAGTTCCGGCTACACCTTC.